A selection of T cell receptor beta chains follows, all from one sample in a study of blood T cell repertoires in COVID-19. Here immunoSEQ multiplex PCR was the method, and the copy in TCRdb shows in-frame clones only, minus some. Here the sample spans a few hundred thousand clones, 80% to 90% being singletons. The source material was PBMCs or T cells enriched from blood (not recorded which). Receptors were obtained from a man under 40 who had recovered from COVID-19. CDR3s include the opening cysteine and the closing phenylalanine or tryptophan. The order of the fields is V gene, clone size, D gene, J gene, CDR3 protein, CDR3 DNA. A D gene is named only where the DNA matches it firmly. For some rows the clone size is stated as once, few or many, or as a class when expanded; others skip it.

V: TRBV6-5
size: -
D: -
J: TRBJ1-3
CDR3: CASIPGGGEGPYIF
DNA: TGTGCCAGCATCCCCGGGGGGGGTGAGGGTCCCTACATCTTT

V: TRBV27
size: -
D: -
J: TRBJ2-5
CDR3: CASSPTDSSAQETQYF
DNA: TGTGCCAGCAGTCCGACGGACAGTTCTGCGCAAGAGACCCAGTACTTC

V: TRBV7-2
size: -
D: -
J: TRBJ1-5
CDR3: CASRRDTFNQPQHF
DNA: TGTGCCAGCAGACGGGACACCTTCAATCAGCCCCAGCATTTT

V: TRBV25-1
size: -
D: -
J: TRBJ1-5
CDR3: CASSEFGGNQPQHF
DNA: TGTGCCAGCAGTGAATTTGGAGGGAATCAGCCCCAGCATTTT

V: TRBV5-1
size: -
D: -
J: TRBJ1-5
CDR3: CASSLGGVNQPQHF
DNA: TGCGCCAGCAGCTTGGGGGGAGTGAATCAGCCCCAGCATTTT

V: TRBV5-8
size: -
D: TRBD2
J: TRBJ2-3
CDR3: CASSLGRSGGDTQYF
DNA: TGTGCCAGCAGCTTGGGTCGTAGCGGGGGTGATACGCAGTATTTT

V: TRBV28
size: -
D: TRBD1
J: TRBJ1-2
CDR3: CASSSGTGPPYGYTF
DNA: TGTGCCAGCAGTTCCGGGACAGGGCCTCCCTATGGCTACACCTTC

V: TRBV4-1
size: -
D: -
J: TRBJ1-6
CDR3: CASSRLTLQVDNSPLHF
DNA: TGCGCCAGCAGCCGACTAACCTTGCAGGTGGATAATTCACCCCTCCACTTT

V: TRBV29-1
size: -
D: TRBD2
J: TRBJ2-7
CDR3: CSVESGNTYEQYF
DNA: TGCAGCGTTGAGAGCGGGAACACCTACGAGCAGTACTTC

V: TRBV12-3/TRBV12-4
size: -
D: -
J: TRBJ2-3
CDR3: CASSFLYTDTQYF
DNA: TGTGCCAGCAGCTTCCTTTACACAGATACGCAGTATTTT

V: TRBV7-2
size: -
D: -
J: TRBJ1-5
CDR3: CASSSTLVLSGDRPQHF
DNA: TGTGCCAGCAGCTCTACCCTGGTCCTATCAGGGGATAGACCCCAGCATTTT

V: TRBV29-1
size: -
D: -
J: TRBJ2-6
CDR3: CSVGRERGHGANVLTF
DNA: TGCAGCGTTGGGAGGGAAAGGGGCCATGGGGCCAACGTCCTGACTTTC

V: TRBV19
size: -
D: TRBD1
J: TRBJ1-6
CDR3: CASQGGNNSPLHF
DNA: TGTGCCAGTCAGGGGGGAAATAATTCACCCCTCCACTTT

V: TRBV2
size: -
D: TRBD1
J: TRBJ2-7
CDR3: CASSAPGQGAYEQYF
DNA: TGTGCCAGCAGCGCTCCGGGACAGGGGGCGTACGAGCAGTACTTC

V: TRBV3-1/TRBV3-2
size: -
D: -
J: TRBJ1-2
CDR3: CASSQEEGHGYTF
DNA: TGTGCCAGCAGCCAAGAGGAGGGCCATGGCTACACCTTC

V: TRBV10-3
size: -
D: TRBD1
J: TRBJ2-7
CDR3: CAISHNTGQGRGEQYF
DNA: TGTGCCATCAGCCACAATACGGGACAGGGCAGGGGCGAGCAGTACTTC

V: TRBV28
size: -
D: TRBD1
J: TRBJ1-5
CDR3: CASSSGTGYHNQPQHF
DNA: TGTGCCAGCAGTTCCGGGACAGGGTATCACAATCAGCCCCAGCATTTT

V: TRBV19
size: -
D: -
J: TRBJ1-1
CDR3: CASSTTGPGGGHTEAFF
DNA: TGTGCCAGTAGTACAACAGGGCCTGGGGGGGGCCACACTGAAGCTTTCTTT

V: TRBV6-5
size: -
D: -
J: TRBJ1-2
CDR3: CASSYDRRSGGYTF
DNA: TGTGCCAGCAGTTATGATCGACGATCGGGAGGCTACACCTTC

V: TRBV12-5
size: -
D: TRBD1
J: TRBJ2-7
CDR3: CASGSRRTGETYEQYF
DNA: TGTGCTAGTGGTTCCCGCAGGACAGGAGAAACCTACGAGCAGTACTTC

V: TRBV7-9
size: few
D: -
J: TRBJ2-7
CDR3: CASSLDGQKLYEQYF
DNA: TGTGCCAGCAGCTTAGATGGACAGAAACTCTACGAGCAGTACTTC

V: TRBV19
size: few
D: TRBD2
J: TRBJ2-3
CDR3: CAIAGGPTDTQYF
DNA: TGTGCCATTGCGGGAGGGCCCACAGATACGCAGTATTTT

V: TRBV7-9
size: once
D: TRBD2
J: TRBJ2-2
CDR3: CASRLQREGAGELFF
DNA: TGTGCCAGCAGGCTACAGCGGGAGGGGGCCGGGGAGCTGTTTTTT

V: TRBV10-2
size: -
D: -
J: TRBJ2-5
CDR3: CASSAERNQVETQYF
DNA: TGCGCCAGCAGTGCCGAGCGGAATCAGGTTGAGACCCAGTACTTC

V: TRBV7-9
size: -
D: TRBD2
J: TRBJ2-1
CDR3: CASSPQLARHEQFF
DNA: TGTGCCAGCAGCCCACAACTAGCGCGGCATGAGCAGTTCTTC

V: TRBV12-5
size: few
D: TRBD1
J: TRBJ1-1
CDR3: CASRPTGSVRNTEAFF
DNA: TGTGCTAGTCGCCCGACAGGGTCAGTTCGGAACACTGAAGCTTTCTTT

V: TRBV19
size: -
D: -
J: TRBJ2-7
CDR3: CASSGTGEQYF
DNA: TGTGCCAGTAGTGGTACAGGCGAGCAGTACTTC

V: TRBV29-1
size: -
D: -
J: TRBJ1-2
CDR3: CSVDVNGANYGYTF
DNA: TGCAGCGTTGATGTGAACGGAGCTAACTATGGCTACACCTTC